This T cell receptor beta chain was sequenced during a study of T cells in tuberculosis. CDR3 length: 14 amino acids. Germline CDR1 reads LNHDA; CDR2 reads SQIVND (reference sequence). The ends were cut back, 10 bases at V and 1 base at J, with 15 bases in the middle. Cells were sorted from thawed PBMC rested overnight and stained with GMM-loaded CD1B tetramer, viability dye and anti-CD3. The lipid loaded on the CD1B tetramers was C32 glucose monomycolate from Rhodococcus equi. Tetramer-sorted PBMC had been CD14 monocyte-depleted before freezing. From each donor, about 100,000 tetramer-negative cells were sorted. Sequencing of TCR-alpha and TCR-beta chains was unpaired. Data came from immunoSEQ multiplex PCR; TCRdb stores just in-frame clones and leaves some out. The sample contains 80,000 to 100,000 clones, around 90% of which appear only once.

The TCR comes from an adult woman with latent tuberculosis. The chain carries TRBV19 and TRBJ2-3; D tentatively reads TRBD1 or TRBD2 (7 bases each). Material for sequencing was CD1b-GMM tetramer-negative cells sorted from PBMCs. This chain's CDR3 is CATRQGGGTDTQYF. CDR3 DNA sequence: TGTGCCACTAGACAGGGAGGGGGCACAGATACGCAGTATTTT.